This paragraph reports one T cell receptor beta chain. The data originate from a study of blood T cell repertoires in COVID-19. Whole-study context: PBMCs, B-cell-depleted T cells, or T cells provided the cDNA or gDNA that made up the material.

This table comes from immunoSEQ multiplex PCR, and its TCRdb copy is limited to in-frame clones, with some not included. Of approximately 140,000 clones listed, around 80% are singletons. The CDR3 is 15 residues long. V was shortened by 3 bases and J by 3 bases, with 15 bases between the two germline ends. The germline gives CDR1 KGHSH, CDR2 LQKENI. The V call is TRBV18, the J call TRBJ2-7, with a tentative D call TRBD1 (5 bases). The specimen sequenced was peripheral blood. The TCR originated in a human donor with acute or convalescent COVID-19. The donor label of this sample is uncertain. CDR3 DNA: TGTGCCAGCTCACCGGGAACAGGAGATATCTACGAGCAGTACTTC. Translated: CASSPGTGDIYEQYF.